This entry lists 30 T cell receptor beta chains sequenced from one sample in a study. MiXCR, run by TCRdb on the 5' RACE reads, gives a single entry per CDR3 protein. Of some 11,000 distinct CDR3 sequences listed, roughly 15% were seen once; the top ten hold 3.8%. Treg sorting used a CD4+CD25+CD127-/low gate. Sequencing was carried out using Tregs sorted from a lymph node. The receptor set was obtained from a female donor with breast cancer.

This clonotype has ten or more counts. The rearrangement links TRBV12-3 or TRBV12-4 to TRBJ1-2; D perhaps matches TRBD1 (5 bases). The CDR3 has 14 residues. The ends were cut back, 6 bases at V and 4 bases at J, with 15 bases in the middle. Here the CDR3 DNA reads TGTGCCAGCAGCTCCCCAGACAGAAGCTATGGCTACACCTTC. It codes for CASSSPDRSYGYTF.

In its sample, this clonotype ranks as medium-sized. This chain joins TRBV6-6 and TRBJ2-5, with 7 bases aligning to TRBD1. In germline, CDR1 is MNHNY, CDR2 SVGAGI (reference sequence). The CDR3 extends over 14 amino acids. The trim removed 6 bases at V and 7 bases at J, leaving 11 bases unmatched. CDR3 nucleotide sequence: TGTGCCAGCAGCGAACAGGGGCGAGGGGGGACCCAGTACTTC. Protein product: CASSEQGRGGTQYF.

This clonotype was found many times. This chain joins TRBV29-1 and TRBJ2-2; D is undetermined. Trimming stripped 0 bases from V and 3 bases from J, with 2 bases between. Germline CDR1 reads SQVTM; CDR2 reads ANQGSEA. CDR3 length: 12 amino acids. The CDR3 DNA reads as TGCAGCGTTGAAGAATACACCGGGGAGCTGTTTTTT. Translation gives CSVEEYTGELFF.

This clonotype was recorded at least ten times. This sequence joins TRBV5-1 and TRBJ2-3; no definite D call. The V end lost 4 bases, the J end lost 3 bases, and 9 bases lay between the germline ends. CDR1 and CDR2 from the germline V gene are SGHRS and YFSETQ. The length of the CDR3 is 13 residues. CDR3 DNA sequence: TGCGCCAGCAGCCACCCAACAACAGATACGCAGTATTTT. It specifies CASSHPTTDTQYF.

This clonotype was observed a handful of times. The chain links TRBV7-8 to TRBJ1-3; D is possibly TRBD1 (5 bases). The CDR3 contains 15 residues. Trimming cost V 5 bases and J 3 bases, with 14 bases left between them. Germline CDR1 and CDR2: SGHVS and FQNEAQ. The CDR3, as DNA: TGTGCCAGCAGCCAGTGGGACGGATTTGGAAACACCATATATTTT. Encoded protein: CASSQWDGFGNTIYF.

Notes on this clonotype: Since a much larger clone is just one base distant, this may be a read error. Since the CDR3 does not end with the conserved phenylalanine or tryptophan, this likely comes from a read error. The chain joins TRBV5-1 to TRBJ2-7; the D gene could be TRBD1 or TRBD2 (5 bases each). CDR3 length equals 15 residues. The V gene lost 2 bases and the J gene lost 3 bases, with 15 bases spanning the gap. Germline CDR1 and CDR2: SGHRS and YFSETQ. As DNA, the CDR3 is TGCGCCAGCAGCTTTAGGTGGGACGTAATCTACGAGCAGTACTAC. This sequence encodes CASSFRWDVIYEQYY.

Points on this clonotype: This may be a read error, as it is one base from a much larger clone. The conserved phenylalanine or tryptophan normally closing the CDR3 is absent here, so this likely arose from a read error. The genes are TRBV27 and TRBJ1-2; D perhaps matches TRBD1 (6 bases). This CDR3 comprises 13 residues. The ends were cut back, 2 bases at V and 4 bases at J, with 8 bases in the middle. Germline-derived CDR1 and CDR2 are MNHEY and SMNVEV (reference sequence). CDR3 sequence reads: CASSLVRGYGYTS. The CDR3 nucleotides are TGTGCCAGCAGTTTAGTCAGGGGCTATGGCTACACCTCC.

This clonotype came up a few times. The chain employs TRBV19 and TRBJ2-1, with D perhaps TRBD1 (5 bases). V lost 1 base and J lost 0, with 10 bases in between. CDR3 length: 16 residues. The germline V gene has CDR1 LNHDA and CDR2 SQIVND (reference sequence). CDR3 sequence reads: CASSIGGGYSYNEQFF. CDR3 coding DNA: TGTGCCAGTAGTATAGGGGGCGGTTACTCCTACAATGAGCAGTTCTTC.

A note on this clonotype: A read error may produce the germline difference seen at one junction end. The CDR3 DNA reads TGCACCAGCAGCCCGAACAGGGGGATGATAGAGACCCAGTACTTC. Translation: CTSSPNRGMIETQYF. The V gene is TRBV5-1, the J gene TRBJ2-5; 8 bases align to TRBD1. The germline V gene encodes CDR1 SGHRS and CDR2 YFSETQ. CDR3 length equals 15 residues.

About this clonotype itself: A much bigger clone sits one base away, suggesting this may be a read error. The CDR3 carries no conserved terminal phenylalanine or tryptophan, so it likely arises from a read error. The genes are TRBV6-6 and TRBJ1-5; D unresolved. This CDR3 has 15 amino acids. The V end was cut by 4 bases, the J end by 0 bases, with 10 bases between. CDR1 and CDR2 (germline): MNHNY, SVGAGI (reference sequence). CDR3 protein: CASSWGSNSNQPQHS. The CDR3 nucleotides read TGTGCCAGCAGTTGGGGATCCAATAGCAATCAGCCCCAGCATTCT.

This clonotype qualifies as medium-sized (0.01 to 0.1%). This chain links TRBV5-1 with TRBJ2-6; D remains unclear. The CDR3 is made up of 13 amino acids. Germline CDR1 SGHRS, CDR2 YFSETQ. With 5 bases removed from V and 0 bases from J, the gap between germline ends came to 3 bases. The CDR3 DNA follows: TGCGCCAGCAGGCCCTCTGGGGCCAACGTCCTGACTTTC. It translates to CASRPSGANVLTF.

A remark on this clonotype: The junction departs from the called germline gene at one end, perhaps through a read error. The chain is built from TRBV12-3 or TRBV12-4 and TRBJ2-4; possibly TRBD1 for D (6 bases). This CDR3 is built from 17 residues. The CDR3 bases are TGTGCCAGCAGTTTTCGGGCGCAGGGGCTAGCCAAAAACACTCAGTACTTC. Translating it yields CASSFRAQGLAKNTQYF.

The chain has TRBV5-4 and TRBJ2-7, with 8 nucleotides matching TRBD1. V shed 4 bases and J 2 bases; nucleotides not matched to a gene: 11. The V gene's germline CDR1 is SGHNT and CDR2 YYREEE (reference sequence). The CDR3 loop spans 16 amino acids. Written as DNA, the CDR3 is TGTGCCAGCAGCCGCACAGGGGGTTCGTTGACCTACGAGCAGTACTTC. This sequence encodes CASSRTGGSLTYEQYF.

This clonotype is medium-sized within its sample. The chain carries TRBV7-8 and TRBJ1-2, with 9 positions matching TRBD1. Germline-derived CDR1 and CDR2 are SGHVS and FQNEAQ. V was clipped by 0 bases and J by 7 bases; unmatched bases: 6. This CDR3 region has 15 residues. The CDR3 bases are TGTGCCAGCAGCTTAGCAGACAGGGGGATAATTGGCTACACCTTC. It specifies CASSLADRGIIGYTF. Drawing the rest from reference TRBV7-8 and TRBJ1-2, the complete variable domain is GAGVSQSPRYKVAKRGQDVALRCDPISGHVSLFWYQQALGQGPEFLTYFQNEAQLDKSGLPSDRFFAERPEGSVSTLKIQRTQQEDSAVYLCASSLADRGIIGYTFGSGTRLTVV.

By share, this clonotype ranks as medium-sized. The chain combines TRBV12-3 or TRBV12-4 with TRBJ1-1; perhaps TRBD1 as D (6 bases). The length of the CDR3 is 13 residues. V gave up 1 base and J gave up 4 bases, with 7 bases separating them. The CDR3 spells CASSLVRGTEAFF. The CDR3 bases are TGTGCCAGCAGTTTAGTCAGGGGCACTGAAGCTTTCTTT.

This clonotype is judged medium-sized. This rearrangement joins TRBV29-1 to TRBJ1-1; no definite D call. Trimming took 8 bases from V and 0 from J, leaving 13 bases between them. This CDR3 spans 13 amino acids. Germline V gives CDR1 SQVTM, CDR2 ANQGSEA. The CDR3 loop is CSPTTELNTEAFF. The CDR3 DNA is TGCAGCCCGACCACAGAGTTGAACACTGAAGCTTTCTTT.

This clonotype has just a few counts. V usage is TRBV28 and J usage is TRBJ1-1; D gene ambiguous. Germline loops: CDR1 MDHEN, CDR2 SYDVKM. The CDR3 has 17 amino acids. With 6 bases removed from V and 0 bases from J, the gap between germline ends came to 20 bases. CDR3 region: CASRPRLNRLMNTEAFF. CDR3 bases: TGTGCCAGCAGGCCACGGTTGAACAGACTCATGAACACTGAAGCTTTCTTT.

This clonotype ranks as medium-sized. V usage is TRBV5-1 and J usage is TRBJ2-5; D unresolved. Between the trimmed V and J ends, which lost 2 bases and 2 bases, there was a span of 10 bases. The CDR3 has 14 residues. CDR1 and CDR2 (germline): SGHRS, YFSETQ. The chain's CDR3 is CASSFRTQQETQYF. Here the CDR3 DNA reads TGCGCCAGCAGCTTTCGGACGCAACAAGAGACCCAGTACTTC. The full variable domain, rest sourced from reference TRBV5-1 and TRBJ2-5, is KAGVTQTPRYLIKTRGQQVTLSCSPISGHRSVSWYQQTPGQGLQFLFEYFSETQRNKGNFPGRFSGRQFSNSRSEMNVSTLELGDSALYLCASSFRTQQETQYFGPGTRLLVL.

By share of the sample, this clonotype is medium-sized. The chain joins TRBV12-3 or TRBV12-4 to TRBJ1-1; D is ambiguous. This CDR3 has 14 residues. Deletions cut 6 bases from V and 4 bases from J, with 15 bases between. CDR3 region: CASSRQRPGTEAFF. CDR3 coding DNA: TGTGCCAGCAGCCGCCAAAGACCTGGCACTGAAGCTTTCTTT.

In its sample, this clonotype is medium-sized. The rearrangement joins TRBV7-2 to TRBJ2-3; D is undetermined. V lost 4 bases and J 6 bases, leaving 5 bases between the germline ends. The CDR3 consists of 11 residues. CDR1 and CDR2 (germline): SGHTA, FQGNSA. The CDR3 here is CASSWADTQYF. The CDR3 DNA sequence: TGTGCCAGCAGCTGGGCGGATACGCAGTATTTT.

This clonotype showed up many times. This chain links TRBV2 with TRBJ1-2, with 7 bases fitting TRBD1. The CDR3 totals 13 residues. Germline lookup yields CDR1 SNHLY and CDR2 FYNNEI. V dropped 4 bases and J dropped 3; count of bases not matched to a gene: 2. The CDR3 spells CASSGQGYYGYTF. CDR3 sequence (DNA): TGTGCCAGCAGTGGACAGGGCTACTATGGCTACACCTTC.

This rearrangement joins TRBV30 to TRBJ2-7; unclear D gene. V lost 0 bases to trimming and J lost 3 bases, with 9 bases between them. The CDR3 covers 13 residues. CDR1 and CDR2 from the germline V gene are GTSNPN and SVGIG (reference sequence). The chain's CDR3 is CAWSVKGFYEQYF. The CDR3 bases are TGTGCCTGGAGTGTGAAGGGATTCTACGAGCAGTACTTC.

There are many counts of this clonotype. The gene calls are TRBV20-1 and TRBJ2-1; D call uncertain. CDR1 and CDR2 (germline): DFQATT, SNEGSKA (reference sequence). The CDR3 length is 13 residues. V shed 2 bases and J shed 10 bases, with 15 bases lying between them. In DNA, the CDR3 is TGCAGTGCTAGACCCTATTCGGCGGAGGAGCAGTTCTTC. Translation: CSARPYSAEEQFF.

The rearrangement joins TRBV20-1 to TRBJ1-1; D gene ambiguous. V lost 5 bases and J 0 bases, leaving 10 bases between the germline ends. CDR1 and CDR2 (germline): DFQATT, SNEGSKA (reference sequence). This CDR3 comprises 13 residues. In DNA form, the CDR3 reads TGCAGTGCTGACCTACAACTGAACACTGAAGCTTTCTTT. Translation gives CSADLQLNTEAFF.

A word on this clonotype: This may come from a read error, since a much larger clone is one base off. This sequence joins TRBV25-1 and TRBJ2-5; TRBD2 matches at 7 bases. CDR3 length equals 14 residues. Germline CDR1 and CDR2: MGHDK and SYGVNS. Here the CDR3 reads CASSRGSTEETRYF. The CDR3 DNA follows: TGTGCCAGCAGTCGCGGGAGTACGGAAGAGACCCGGTACTTC.

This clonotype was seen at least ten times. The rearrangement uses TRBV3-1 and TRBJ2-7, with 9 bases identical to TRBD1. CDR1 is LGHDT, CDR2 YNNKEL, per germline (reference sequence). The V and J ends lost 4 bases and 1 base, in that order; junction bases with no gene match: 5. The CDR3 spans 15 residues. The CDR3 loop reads CASSPRGQGSYEQYF. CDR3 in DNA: TGTGCCAGCAGCCCGCGGGGACAGGGTTCCTACGAGCAGTACTTC.

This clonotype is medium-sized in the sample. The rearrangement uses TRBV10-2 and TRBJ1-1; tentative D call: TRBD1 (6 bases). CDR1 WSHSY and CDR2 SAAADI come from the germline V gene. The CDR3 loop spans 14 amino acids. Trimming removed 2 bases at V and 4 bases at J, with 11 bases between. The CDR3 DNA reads TGCGCCAGCAGTGAGAGGGGGGGAAGCACTGAAGCTTTCTTT. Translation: CASSERGGSTEAFF.

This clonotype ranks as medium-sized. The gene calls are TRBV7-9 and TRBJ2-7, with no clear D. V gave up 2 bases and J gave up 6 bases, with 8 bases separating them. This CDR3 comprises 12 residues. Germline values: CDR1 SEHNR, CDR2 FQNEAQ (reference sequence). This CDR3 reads CASSLRTFEQYF. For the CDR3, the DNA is TGTGCCAGCAGCTTACGAACTTTCGAGCAGTACTTC.

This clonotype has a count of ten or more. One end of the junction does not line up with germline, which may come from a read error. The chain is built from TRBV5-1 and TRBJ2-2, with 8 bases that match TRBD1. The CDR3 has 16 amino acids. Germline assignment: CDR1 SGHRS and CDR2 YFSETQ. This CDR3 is CASGLTGGRTTGELFF. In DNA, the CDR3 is TGCGCCAGCGGCTTAACAGGGGGACGAACGACCGGGGAGCTGTTTTTT.

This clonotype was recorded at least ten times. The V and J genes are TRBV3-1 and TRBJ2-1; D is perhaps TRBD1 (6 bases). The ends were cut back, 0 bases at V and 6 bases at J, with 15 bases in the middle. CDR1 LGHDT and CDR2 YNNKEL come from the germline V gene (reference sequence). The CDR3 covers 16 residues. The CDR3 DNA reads TGTGCCAGCAGCCAAGAAAGACGGACAGTGACCAATGAGCAGTTCTTC. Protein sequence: CASSQERRTVTNEQFF.